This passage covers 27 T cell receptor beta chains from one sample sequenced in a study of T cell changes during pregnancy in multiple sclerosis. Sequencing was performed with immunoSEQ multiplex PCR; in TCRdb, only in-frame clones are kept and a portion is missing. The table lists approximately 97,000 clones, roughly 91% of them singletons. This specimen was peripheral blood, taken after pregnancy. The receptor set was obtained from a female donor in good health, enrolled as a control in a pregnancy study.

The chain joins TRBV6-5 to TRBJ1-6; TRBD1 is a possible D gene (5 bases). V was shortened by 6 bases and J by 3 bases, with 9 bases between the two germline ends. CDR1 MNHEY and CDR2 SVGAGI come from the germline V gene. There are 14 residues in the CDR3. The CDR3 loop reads CASSPGIYNSPLHF. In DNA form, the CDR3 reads TGTGCCAGCAGCCCAGGGATCTATAATTCACCCCTCCACTTT.

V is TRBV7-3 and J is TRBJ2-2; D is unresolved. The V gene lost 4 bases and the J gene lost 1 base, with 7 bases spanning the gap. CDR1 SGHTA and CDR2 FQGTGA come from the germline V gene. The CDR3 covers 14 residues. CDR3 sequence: CASSSSGNTGELFF. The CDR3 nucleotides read TGTGCCAGCAGCTCCTCCGGGAACACCGGGGAGCTGTTTTTT.

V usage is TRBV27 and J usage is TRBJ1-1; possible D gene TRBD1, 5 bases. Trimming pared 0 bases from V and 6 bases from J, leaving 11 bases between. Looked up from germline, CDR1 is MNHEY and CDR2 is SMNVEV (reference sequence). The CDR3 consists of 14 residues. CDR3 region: CASSLSGGVSEAFF. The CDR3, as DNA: TGTGCCAGCAGTTTATCCGGGGGGGTTTCTGAAGCTTTCTTT.

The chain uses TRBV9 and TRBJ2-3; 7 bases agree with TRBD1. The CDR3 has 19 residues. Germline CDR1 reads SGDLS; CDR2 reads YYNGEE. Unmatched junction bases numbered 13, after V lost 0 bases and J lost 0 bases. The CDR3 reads CASSVGVKRDSSSTDTQYF. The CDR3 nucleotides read TGTGCCAGCAGCGTAGGAGTAAAGAGGGACAGCTCTAGCACAGATACGCAGTATTTT.

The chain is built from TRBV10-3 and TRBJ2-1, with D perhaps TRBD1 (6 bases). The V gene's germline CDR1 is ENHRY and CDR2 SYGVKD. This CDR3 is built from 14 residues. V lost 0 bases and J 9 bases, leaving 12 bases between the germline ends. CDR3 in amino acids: CAISESDQGIEQFF. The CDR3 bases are TGTGCCATCAGTGAGTCGGATCAGGGGATTGAGCAGTTCTTC.

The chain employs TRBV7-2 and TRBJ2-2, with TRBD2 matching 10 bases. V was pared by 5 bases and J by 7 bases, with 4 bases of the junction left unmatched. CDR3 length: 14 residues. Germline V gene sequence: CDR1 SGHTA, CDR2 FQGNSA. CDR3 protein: CASSQRGGLGELFF. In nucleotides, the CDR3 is TGTGCCAGCAGCCAGCGGGGGGGCCTCGGGGAGCTGTTTTTT.

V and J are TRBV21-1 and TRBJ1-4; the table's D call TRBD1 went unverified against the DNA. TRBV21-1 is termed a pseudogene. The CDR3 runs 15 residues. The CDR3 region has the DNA TGTGCCAGCAGCAACAACGGGACATCCCATCGAAAACTGTTTTTT. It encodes CASSNNGTSHRKLFF.

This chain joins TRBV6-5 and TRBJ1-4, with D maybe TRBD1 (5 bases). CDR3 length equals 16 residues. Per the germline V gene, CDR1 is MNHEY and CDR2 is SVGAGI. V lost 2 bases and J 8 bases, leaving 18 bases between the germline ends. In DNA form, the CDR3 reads TGTGCCAGCAGTTACCACCCCACAGGCCGGGGGGAAAAACTGTTTTTT. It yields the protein CASSYHPTGRGEKLFF.

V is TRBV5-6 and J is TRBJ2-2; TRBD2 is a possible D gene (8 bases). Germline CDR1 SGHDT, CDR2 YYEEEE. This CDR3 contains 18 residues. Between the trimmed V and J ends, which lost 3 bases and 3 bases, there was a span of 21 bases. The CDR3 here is CASSSVREGARDTGELFF. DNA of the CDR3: TGTGCCAGCAGCTCCGTACGGGAGGGGGCACGAGACACCGGGGAGCTGTTTTTT.

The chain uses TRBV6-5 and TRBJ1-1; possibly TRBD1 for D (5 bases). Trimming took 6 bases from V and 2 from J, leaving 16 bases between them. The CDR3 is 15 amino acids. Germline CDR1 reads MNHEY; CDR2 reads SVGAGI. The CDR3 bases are TGTGCCAGCAGCAACTCCCCGACAGCTAACACTGAAGCTTTCTTT. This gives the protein CASSNSPTANTEAFF.

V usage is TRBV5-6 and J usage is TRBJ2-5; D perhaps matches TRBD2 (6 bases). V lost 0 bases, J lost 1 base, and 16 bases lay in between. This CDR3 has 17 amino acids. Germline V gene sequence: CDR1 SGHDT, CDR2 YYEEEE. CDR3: CASSLAGTQHLQETQYF. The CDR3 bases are TGTGCCAGCAGCTTGGCCGGGACTCAACACCTCCAAGAGACCCAGTACTTC.

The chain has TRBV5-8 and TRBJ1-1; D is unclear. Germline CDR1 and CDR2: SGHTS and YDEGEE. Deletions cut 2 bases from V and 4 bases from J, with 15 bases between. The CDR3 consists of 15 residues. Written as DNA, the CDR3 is TGTGCCAGCAGCTTTCAACAAGTTGCATCCACTGAAGCTTTCTTT. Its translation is CASSFQQVASTEAFF.

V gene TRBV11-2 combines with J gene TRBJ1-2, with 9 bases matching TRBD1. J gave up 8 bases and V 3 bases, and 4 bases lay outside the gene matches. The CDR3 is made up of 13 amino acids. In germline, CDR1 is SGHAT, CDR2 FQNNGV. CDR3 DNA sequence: TGTGCCAGCAGCTTGTACAGGGGGCGGGGCTACACCTTC. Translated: CASSLYRGRGYTF.

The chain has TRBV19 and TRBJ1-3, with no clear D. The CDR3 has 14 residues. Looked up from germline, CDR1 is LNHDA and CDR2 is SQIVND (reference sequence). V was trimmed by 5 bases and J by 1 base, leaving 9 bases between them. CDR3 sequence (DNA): TGTGCCAGTAGTGTGACTATTTCTGGAAACACCATATATTTT. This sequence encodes CASSVTISGNTIYF.

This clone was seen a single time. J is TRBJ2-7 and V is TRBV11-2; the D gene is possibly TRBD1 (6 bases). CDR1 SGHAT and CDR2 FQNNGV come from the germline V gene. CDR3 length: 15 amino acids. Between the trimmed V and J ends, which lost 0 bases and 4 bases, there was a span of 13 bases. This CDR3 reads CASSLEQGRPYEQYF. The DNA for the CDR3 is TGTGCCAGCAGCTTAGAACAGGGAAGGCCATACGAGCAGTACTTC.

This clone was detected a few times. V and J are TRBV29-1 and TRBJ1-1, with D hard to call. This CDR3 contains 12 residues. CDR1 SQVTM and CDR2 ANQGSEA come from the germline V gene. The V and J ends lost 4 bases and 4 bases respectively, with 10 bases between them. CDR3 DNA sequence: TGCAGCGTTGCTCCGGTGAGCACTGAAGCTTTCTTT. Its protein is CSVAPVSTEAFF.

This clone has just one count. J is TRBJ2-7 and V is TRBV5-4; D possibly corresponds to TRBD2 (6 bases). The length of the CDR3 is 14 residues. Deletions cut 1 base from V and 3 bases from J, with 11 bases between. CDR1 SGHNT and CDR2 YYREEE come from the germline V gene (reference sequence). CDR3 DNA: TGTGCCAGCAGCTTGCGGGGGTCGCTCTACGAGCAGTACTTC. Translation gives CASSLRGSLYEQYF.

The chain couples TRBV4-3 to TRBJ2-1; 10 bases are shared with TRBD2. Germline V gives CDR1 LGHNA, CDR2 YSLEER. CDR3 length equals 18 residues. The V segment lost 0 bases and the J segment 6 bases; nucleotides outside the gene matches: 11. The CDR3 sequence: CASSQDRVLAGGVNEQFF. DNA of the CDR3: TGCGCCAGCAGCCAAGATAGGGTCTTAGCGGGGGGCGTCAATGAGCAGTTCTTC.

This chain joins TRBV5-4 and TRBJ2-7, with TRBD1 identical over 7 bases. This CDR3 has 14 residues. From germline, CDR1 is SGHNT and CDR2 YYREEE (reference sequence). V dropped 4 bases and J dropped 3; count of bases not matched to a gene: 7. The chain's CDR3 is CASSREGTVYEQYF. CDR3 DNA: TGTGCCAGCAGCCGCGAGGGGACAGTCTACGAGCAGTACTTC.

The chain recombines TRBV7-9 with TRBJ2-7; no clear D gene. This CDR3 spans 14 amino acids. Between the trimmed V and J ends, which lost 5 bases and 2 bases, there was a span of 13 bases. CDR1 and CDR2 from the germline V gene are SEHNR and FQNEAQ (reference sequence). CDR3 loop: CASSPKSHAYEQYF. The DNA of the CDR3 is TGTGCCAGCAGCCCTAAGTCCCACGCCTACGAGCAGTACTTC.

The CDR3 DNA reads TGCAGCGTTATGAAGCGGGGCCGACTCTACGAGCAGTACTTC. This gives the protein CSVMKRGRLYEQYF. The chain employs TRBV29-1 and TRBJ2-7; 7 nucleotides agree with TRBD2. CDR3 length: 14 residues. CDR1 SQVTM and CDR2 ANQGSEA come from the germline V gene. With V trimmed by 5 bases and J by 3 bases, 10 bases remained unmatched.

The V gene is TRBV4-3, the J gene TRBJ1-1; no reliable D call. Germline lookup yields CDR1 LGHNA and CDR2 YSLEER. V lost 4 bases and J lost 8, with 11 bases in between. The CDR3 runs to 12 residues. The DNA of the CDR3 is TGCGCCAGCAGCCTCGGGAGCGGGGAAGCTTTCTTT. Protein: CASSLGSGEAFF.

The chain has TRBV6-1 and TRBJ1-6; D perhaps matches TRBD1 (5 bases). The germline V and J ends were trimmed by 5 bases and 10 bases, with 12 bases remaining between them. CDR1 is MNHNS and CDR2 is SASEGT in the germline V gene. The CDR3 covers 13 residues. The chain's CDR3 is CASSPDGGSPLHF. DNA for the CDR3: TGTGCCAGCAGTCCCGACGGGGGATCACCCCTCCACTTT.

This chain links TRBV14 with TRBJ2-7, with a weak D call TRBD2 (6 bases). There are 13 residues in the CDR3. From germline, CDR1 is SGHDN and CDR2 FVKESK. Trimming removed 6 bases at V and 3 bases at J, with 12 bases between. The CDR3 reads CASSSGPSYEQYF. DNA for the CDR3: TGTGCCAGCAGTAGCGGACCGAGCTACGAGCAGTACTTC.

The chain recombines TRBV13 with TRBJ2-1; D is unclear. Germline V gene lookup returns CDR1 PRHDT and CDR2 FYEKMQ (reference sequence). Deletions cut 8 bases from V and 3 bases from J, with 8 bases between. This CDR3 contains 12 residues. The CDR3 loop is CASQVNYNEQFF. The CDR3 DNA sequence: TGTGCCAGCCAGGTAAACTACAATGAGCAGTTCTTC.

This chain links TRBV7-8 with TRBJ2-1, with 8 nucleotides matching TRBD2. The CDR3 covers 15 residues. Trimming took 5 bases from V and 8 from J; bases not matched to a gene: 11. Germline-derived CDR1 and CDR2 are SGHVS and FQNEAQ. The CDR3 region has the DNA TGTGCCAGCAGCAAACTAGCGGAACCTCAGGATGAGCAGTTCTTC. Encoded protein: CASSKLAEPQDEQFF.

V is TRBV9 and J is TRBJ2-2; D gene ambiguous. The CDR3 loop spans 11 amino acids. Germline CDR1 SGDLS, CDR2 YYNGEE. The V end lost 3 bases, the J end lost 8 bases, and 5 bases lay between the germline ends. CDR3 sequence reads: CASSAMGELFF. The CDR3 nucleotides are TGTGCCAGCAGCGCCATGGGGGAGCTGTTTTTT.